Presented here are 30 T cell receptor beta chains from one specimen sequenced in a study of T-cell reconstitution after alpha-beta-depleted transplantation in children. Preparation of the TCRbeta library used unique molecular identifiers. TCRdb passed the PCR reads through MiXCR, listing each CDR3 protein once. The sample includes some 390,000 distinct CDR3 sequences, roughly 20% seen only once; the top ten take over 3.5%. Sequenced material: PBMCs from the stem cell graft donor, taken from the stem cell graft. The receptors were gathered from a human donor who donated a stem cell graft to a child with acute myeloid leukemia.

V is TRBV7-6 and J is TRBJ2-1; D gene uncertain. Germline V gene data show CDR1 as SGHVS and CDR2 as FNYEAQ. This CDR3 is 16 amino acids long. Trimming stripped 0 bases from V and 2 bases from J, with 11 bases between. CDR3 in amino acids: CASSLALYQPYNEQFF. CDR3 coding DNA: TGTGCCAGCAGCTTAGCCCTTTACCAGCCCTACAATGAGCAGTTCTTC. Full variable domain (remainder filled in from reference TRBV7-6 and TRBJ2-1): GAGVSQSPRYKVTKRGQDVALRCDPISGHVSLYWYRQALGQGPEFLTYFNYEAQQDKSGLPNDRFSAERPEGSISTLTIQRTEQRDSAMYRCASSLALYQPYNEQFFGPGTRLTVL.

CDR3: CSARERSTQETQYF. The CDR3, as DNA: TGCAGTGCTAGAGAACGGAGTACGCAAGAGACCCAGTACTTC. The V gene is TRBV20-1, the J gene TRBJ2-5; no definite D call. Germline CDR1 DFQATT, CDR2 SNEGSKA (reference sequence). V shed 0 bases and J shed 2 bases, with 10 bases lying between them. The CDR3 loop spans 14 amino acids.

The chain is built from TRBV6-1 and TRBJ1-6; 9 bases agree with TRBD1. From germline, CDR1 is MNHNS and CDR2 SASEGT. Losses at the gene ends were 7 bases for V and 6 bases for J; bases not matched to a gene: 4. The CDR3 runs 14 residues. As DNA, the CDR3 is TGTGCCAGCAACGCGGACAGGGGTAATTCACCCCTCCACTTT. This codes for CASNADRGNSPLHF.

This clonotype was seen only a few times. The CDR3 region has the DNA TGCAGCGCCGAGTCCGGGACAGGGGGCGGGGAGCAGTACTTC. It codes for CSAESGTGGGEQYF. This chain uses TRBV29-1 with TRBJ2-7; TRBD1 matches 12 bases. Trimming cost V 7 bases and J 7 bases; bases outside gene matches: 11. The CDR3 has 14 amino acids. Germline CDR1 is SQVTM and CDR2 is ANQGSEA.

This clonotype was picked up a small number of times. This chain links TRBV28 with TRBJ2-2; a weak D match, TRBD1 (5 bases). The CDR3 length is 13 residues. The V gene lost 4 bases and the J gene lost 6 bases, with 9 bases spanning the gap. Germline-derived CDR1 and CDR2 are MDHEN and SYDVKM. The chain's CDR3 is CASSSWGAGELFF. CDR3 bases: TGTGCCAGCAGTTCTTGGGGCGCCGGGGAGCTGTTTTTT.

The chain has TRBV7-8 and TRBJ1-4; no firm D call. The CDR3 contains 17 residues. The V gene's germline CDR1 is SGHVS and CDR2 FQNEAQ. Trimming pared 0 bases from V and 3 bases from J, leaving 14 bases between. CDR3 region: CASSLAVRIAANEKLFF. CDR3 in DNA: TGTGCCAGCAGCTTAGCGGTCAGGATTGCGGCTAATGAAAAACTGTTTTTT.

The chain uses TRBV27 and TRBJ2-1; D may be TRBD1 (6 bases). V gave up 2 bases and J gave up 6 bases, with 11 bases separating them. The CDR3 contains 14 residues. Germline assignment: CDR1 MNHEY and CDR2 SMNVEV (reference sequence). The CDR3 here is CASSLGGFGNEQFF. The CDR3 DNA reads as TGTGCCAGCAGTTTAGGGGGCTTCGGCAATGAGCAGTTCTTC.

This clonotype was counted ten times or more. The chain carries TRBV20-1 and TRBJ2-7, with 8 bases fitting TRBD2. Germline assignment: CDR1 DFQATT and CDR2 SNEGSKA (reference sequence). This CDR3 is built from 13 residues. The trim removed 1 base at V and 1 base at J, leaving 0 bases unmatched. CDR3 in DNA: TGCAGTGCTAGAGGACTAGCGTCCTACGAGCAGTACTTC. This gives the protein CSARGLASYEQYF.

The CDR3 here is CASSQDSQREGNEQFF. The CDR3 nucleotides read TGCGCCAGCAGCCAAGATAGTCAGCGGGAAGGTAATGAGCAGTTCTTC. This chain links TRBV4-3 with TRBJ2-1; 7 bases fit TRBD2. The length of the CDR3 is 16 residues. Unmatched junction bases numbered 9, after V lost 0 bases and J lost 7 bases. Germline-derived CDR1 and CDR2 are LGHNA and YSLEER.

The V call is TRBV7-8, the J call TRBJ2-5; D unresolved. Germline V CDR1 and CDR2: SGHVS, FQNEAQ. V shed 4 bases and J shed 5 bases, with 20 bases lying between them. The CDR3 is 16 residues long. CDR3 nucleotide sequence: TGTGCCAGCAGCTCGCTAATAGACATTCAAGTGGAGACCCAGTACTTC. Amino acids: CASSSLIDIQVETQYF. Combining the CDR3 with reference TRBV7-8 and TRBJ2-5 gives the whole variable domain GAGVSQSPRYKVAKRGQDVALRCDPISGHVSLFWYQQALGQGPEFLTYFQNEAQLDKSGLPSDRFFAERPEGSVSTLKIQRTQQEDSAVYLCASSSLIDIQVETQYFGPGTRLLVL.

This clonotype was seen only a few times. The V and J genes are TRBV7-9 and TRBJ2-7; D perhaps matches TRBD2 (5 bases). In germline, CDR1 is SEHNR, CDR2 FQNEAQ (reference sequence). This CDR3 is built from 13 residues. The V and J ends lost 1 base and 6 bases respectively, with 10 bases between them. CDR3 DNA: TGTGCCAGCAGCTTAGGAGGGTCGAGCGAGCAGTACTTC. Protein: CASSLGGSSEQYF.

This chain connects TRBV6-1 to TRBJ1-1; no reliable D call. The V gene's germline CDR1 is MNHNS and CDR2 SASEGT. The CDR3 covers 12 residues. V gave up 5 bases and J gave up 7 bases, with 11 bases separating them. The chain's CDR3 is CASSPHGVEAFF. The CDR3 region has the DNA TGTGCCAGCAGTCCGCACGGGGTTGAAGCTTTCTTT.

This clonotype appeared a few times. The gene calls are TRBV9 and TRBJ2-1; D is possibly TRBD2 (7 bases). The germline V gene has CDR1 SGDLS and CDR2 YYNGEE. Trimming took off 0 bases at V and 12 bases at J, with 22 bases between the two ends. This CDR3 has 16 amino acids. CDR3 bases: TGTGCCAGCAGCGTAGGGGCGGGGGCCGCGTTATTGGGGCAGTTCTTC. This gives the protein CASSVGAGAALLGQFF.

There are many counts of this clonotype. V usage is TRBV29-1 and J usage is TRBJ2-3; D is ambiguous. The V gene's germline CDR1 is SQVTM and CDR2 ANQGSEA. The CDR3 totals 15 residues. The germline V and J ends were trimmed by 4 bases and 0 bases, with 14 bases remaining between them. CDR3 protein: CSVGFYGDSTDTQYF. In DNA, the CDR3 is TGCAGCGTTGGGTTCTACGGTGATAGCACAGATACGCAGTATTTT.

This clonotype was observed a few times. The chain employs TRBV12-3 or TRBV12-4 and TRBJ2-1; the match to TRBD2 covers 12 bases. Trimming at V came to 6 bases and at J to 4 bases, leaving 1 base not matched to a gene. CDR3 length: 14 amino acids. CDR3 loop: CASRTSGGYNEQFF. The CDR3 DNA follows: TGTGCCAGCAGGACTAGCGGGGGTTACAATGAGCAGTTCTTC.

This clonotype came up a few times. This chain uses TRBV20-1 with TRBJ1-1; 8 bases map to TRBD1. There are 14 residues in the CDR3. Germline CDR1 DFQATT, CDR2 SNEGSKA (reference sequence). V lost 6 bases to trimming and J lost 0 bases; unmatched junction nucleotides: 6. This CDR3 reads CSARTGNVNTEAFF. The CDR3 nucleotides are TGCAGTGCGAGGACAGGGAACGTGAACACTGAAGCTTTCTTT.

This clonotype has a handful of counts. The rearrangement links TRBV20-1 to TRBJ2-2, with TRBD1 identical over 7 bases. The J segment lost 8 bases and the V segment lost 5 bases, leaving 11 bases of the junction unmatched. The V gene's germline CDR1 is DFQATT and CDR2 SNEGSKA (reference sequence). The CDR3 spans 14 residues. In DNA form, the CDR3 reads TGCAGTGCTCCGGGCACAGGGGTGTCGGGGGAGCTGTTTTTT. It is translated as CSAPGTGVSGELFF.

This clonotype has just a few counts. The chain carries TRBV20-1 and TRBJ1-5; D is uncertain. The CDR3 has 13 amino acids. The germline gives CDR1 DFQATT, CDR2 SNEGSKA (reference sequence). Trimming cost V 6 bases and J 6 bases, with 15 bases left between them. CDR3 protein: CSALRARRQPQHF. Written as DNA, the CDR3 is TGCAGTGCCCTGAGGGCGAGGCGTCAGCCCCAGCATTTT.

This chain links TRBV5-1 with TRBJ2-1, with TRBD2 matching over 8 bases. Germline CDR1 reads SGHRS; CDR2 reads YFSETQ. Trimming at V came to 0 bases and at J to 2 bases, leaving 4 bases not matched to a gene. The CDR3 has 16 amino acids. CDR3 sequence reads: CASSLGVAGTYNEQFF. The CDR3 DNA is TGCGCCAGCAGCTTGGGAGTAGCGGGGACCTACAATGAGCAGTTCTTC.

The chain links TRBV25-1 to TRBJ2-5, with 14 bases fitting TRBD2. The germline V gene encodes CDR1 MGHDK and CDR2 SYGVNS. V lost 4 bases and J lost 4; bases outside the gene matches: 2. CDR3 size: 15 residues. CDR3 sequence: CASSAGLAGVETQYF. The DNA of the CDR3 is TGTGCCAGCAGTGCGGGACTAGCGGGAGTAGAGACCCAGTACTTC.

The genes are TRBV10-3 and TRBJ2-1; maybe TRBD2 (6 bases). CDR1 is ENHRY, CDR2 SYGVKD, per germline. The CDR3 loop spans 13 amino acids. The V end was cut by 4 bases, the J end by 5 bases, with 9 bases between. CDR3 loop: CAISGRENNEQFF. CDR3 coding DNA: TGTGCCATCAGTGGCCGGGAGAACAATGAGCAGTTCTTC.

The chain employs TRBV29-1 and TRBJ1-2, with 9 positions matching TRBD1. The germline gives CDR1 SQVTM, CDR2 ANQGSEA. The CDR3 spans 13 residues. J lost 1 base, V lost 3 bases, and 0 bases had no gene match. CDR3 coding DNA: TGCAGCGTTGAGGACAGGGGTAACTATGGCTACACCTTC. This gives the protein CSVEDRGNYGYTF. The full variable domain, its missing parts supplied by reference TRBV29-1 and TRBJ1-2, is SAVISQKPSRDICQRGTSLTIQCQVDSQVTMMFWYRQQPGQSLTLIATANQGSEATYESGFVIDKFPISRPNLTFSTLTVSNMSPEDSSIYLCSVEDRGNYGYTFGSGTRLTVV.

The V gene is TRBV7-2, the J gene TRBJ2-5; maybe TRBD1 (6 bases). V was shortened by 3 bases and J by 5 bases, with 16 bases between the two germline ends. The CDR3 runs 15 residues. The germline V gene has CDR1 SGHTA and CDR2 FQGNSA. The CDR3 spells CASSLMKGVSETQYF. The CDR3 DNA sequence: TGTGCCAGCAGCTTGATGAAGGGGGTGTCGGAGACCCAGTACTTC.

The genes are TRBV2 and TRBJ1-4; a possible D gene is TRBD1 (5 bases). V lost 4 bases and J 6 bases, leaving 15 bases between the germline ends. CDR3 length: 15 residues. CDR1 and CDR2 from the germline V gene are SNHLY and FYNNEI. CDR3 in DNA: TGTGCCAGCAGTGGCCTGGGGGTGGAGGATGAAAAACTGTTTTTT. Protein: CASSGLGVEDEKLFF.

A few counts support this clonotype. The chain employs TRBV11-2 and TRBJ2-3, with D possibly TRBD1 on 5 matching bases. From germline, CDR1 is SGHAT and CDR2 FQNNGV. Trimming pared 5 bases from V and 0 bases from J, leaving 15 bases between. This CDR3 region has 16 residues. CDR3: CASSLSGAPSTDTQYF. The CDR3 nucleotides are TGTGCCAGCAGCCTTAGTGGGGCTCCCAGCACAGATACGCAGTATTTT. The entire variable domain, with the rest obtained from reference TRBV11-2 and TRBJ2-3, is as follows: EAGVAQSPRYKIIEKRQSVAFWCNPISGHATLYWYQQILGQGPKLLIQFQNNGVVDDSQLPKDRFSAERLKGVDSTLKIQPAKLEDSAVYLCASSLSGAPSTDTQYFGPGTRLTVL.

The rearrangement joins TRBV10-3 to TRBJ2-1; TRBD2 might be the D (6 bases). Germline lookup yields CDR1 ENHRY and CDR2 SYGVKD. V lost 7 bases, J lost 2 bases, and 18 bases lay in between. The CDR3 loop spans 16 amino acids. CDR3 sequence (DNA): TGTGCCATCACCGAAGGTGCATCGGGAGCCTACAATGAGCAGTTCTTC. It encodes CAITEGASGAYNEQFF.

This chain connects TRBV20-1 to TRBJ2-4; 11 bases are a match to TRBD2. Germline loops: CDR1 DFQATT, CDR2 SNEGSKA (reference sequence). CDR3 length equals 14 residues. V gave up 0 bases and J gave up 6 bases; unmatched junction bases: 1. The CDR3 sequence: CSARDSGRANIQYF. CDR3 nucleotide sequence: TGCAGTGCTAGAGATAGCGGGAGGGCAAACATTCAGTACTTC.

The V call is TRBV10-3, the J call TRBJ1-1; no reliable D call. Trimming removed 0 bases at V and 4 bases at J, with 9 bases between. The CDR3 extends over 14 amino acids. Germline assignment: CDR1 ENHRY and CDR2 SYGVKD. CDR3 coding DNA: TGTGCCATCAGTGAGTCGGGAGTGGGCACTGAAGCTTTCTTT. Encoded protein: CAISESGVGTEAFF.

This clonotype was seen a handful of times. V gene TRBV20-1 combines with J gene TRBJ2-3; D remains unclear. CDR3 length: 13 amino acids. Germline lookup yields CDR1 DFQATT and CDR2 SNEGSKA (reference sequence). Deletions cut 2 bases from V and 4 bases from J, with 10 bases between. Here the CDR3 reads CSARYGPPDTQYF. The CDR3 region has the DNA TGCAGTGCTAGATACGGGCCGCCAGATACGCAGTATTTT.

This clonotype occurred a few times. The chain employs TRBV27 and TRBJ1-4; D perhaps matches TRBD1 (6 bases). This CDR3 region has 14 residues. Germline V gives CDR1 MNHEY, CDR2 SMNVEV (reference sequence). The V and J ends lost 6 bases and 8 bases respectively, with 16 bases between them. The DNA of the CDR3 is TGTGCCAGCAGCCCCTTGGACAGAGGGGAAAAACTGTTTTTT. Translating gives CASSPLDRGEKLFF.